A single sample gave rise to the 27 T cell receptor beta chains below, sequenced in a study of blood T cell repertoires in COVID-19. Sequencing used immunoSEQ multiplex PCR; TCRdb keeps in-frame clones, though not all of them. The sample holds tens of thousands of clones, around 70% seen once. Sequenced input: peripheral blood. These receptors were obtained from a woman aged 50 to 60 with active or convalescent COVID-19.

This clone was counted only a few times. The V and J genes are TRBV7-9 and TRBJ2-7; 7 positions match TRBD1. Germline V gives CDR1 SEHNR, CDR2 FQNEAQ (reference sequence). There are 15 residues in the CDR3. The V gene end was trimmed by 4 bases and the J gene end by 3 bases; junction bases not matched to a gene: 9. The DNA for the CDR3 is TGTGCCAGCAGCTCGCCGGACAGGAGAGTCTACGAGCAGTACTTC. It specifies CASSSPDRRVYEQYF.

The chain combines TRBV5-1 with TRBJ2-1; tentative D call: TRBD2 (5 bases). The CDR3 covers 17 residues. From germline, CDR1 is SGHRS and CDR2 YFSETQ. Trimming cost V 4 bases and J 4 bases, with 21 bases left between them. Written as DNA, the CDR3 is TGCGCCAGCAGCCGTACTTTGCAGCGGCCGGGGTACAATGAGCAGTTCTTC. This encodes CASSRTLQRPGYNEQFF.

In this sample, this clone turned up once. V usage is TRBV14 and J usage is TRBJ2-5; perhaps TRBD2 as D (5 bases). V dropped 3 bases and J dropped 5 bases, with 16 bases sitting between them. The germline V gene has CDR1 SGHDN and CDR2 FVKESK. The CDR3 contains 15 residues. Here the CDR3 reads CASSQRVPDGETQYF. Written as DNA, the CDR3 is TGTGCCAGCAGCCAGAGGGTCCCCGACGGGGAGACCCAGTACTTC.

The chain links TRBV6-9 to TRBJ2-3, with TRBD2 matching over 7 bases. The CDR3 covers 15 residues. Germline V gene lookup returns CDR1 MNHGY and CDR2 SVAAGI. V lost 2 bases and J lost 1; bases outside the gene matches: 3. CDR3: CASSYKRDRTDTQYF. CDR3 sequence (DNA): TGTGCCAGCAGTTATAAGCGGGATCGCACAGATACGCAGTATTTT.

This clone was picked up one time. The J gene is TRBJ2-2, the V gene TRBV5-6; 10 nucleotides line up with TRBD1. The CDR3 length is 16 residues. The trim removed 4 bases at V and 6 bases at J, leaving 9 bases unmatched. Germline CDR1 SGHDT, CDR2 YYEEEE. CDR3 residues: CASSPGTGVNAGELFF. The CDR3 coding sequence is TGTGCCAGCAGCCCTGGGACAGGGGTTAACGCCGGGGAGCTGTTTTTT. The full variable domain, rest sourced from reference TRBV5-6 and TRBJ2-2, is DAGVTQSPTHLIKTRGQQVTLRCSPKSGHDTVSWYQQALGQGPQFIFQYYEEEERQRGNFPDRFSGHQFPNYSSELNVNALLLGDSALYLCASSPGTGVNAGELFFGEGSRLTVL.

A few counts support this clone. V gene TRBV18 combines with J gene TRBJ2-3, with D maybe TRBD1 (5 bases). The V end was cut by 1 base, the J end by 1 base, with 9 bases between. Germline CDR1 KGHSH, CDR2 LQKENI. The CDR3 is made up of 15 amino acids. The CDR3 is CASSPREGGTDTQYF. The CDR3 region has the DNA TGTGCCAGCTCACCACGGGAAGGGGGCACAGATACGCAGTATTTT.

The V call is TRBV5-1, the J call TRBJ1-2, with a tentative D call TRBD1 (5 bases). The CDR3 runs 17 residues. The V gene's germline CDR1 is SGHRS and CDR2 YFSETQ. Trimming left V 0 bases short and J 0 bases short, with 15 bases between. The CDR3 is CASSLGLDRLANYGYTF. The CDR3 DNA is TGCGCCAGCAGCTTGGGGCTCGACAGATTAGCTAACTATGGCTACACCTTC.

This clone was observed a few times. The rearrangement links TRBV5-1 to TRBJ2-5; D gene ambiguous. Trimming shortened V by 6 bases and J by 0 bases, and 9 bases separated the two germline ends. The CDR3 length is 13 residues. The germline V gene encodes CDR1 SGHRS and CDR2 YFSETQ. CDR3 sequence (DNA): TGCGCCAGCAACCTGGGCAACCAAGAGACCCAGTACTTC. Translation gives CASNLGNQETQYF.

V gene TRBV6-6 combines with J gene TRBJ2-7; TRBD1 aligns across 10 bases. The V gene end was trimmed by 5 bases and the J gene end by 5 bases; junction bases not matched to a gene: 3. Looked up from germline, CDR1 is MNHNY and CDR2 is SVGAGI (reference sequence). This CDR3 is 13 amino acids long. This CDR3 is CASSMGTGDEQYF. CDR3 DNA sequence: TGTGCCAGCAGTATGGGGACAGGGGACGAGCAGTACTTC.

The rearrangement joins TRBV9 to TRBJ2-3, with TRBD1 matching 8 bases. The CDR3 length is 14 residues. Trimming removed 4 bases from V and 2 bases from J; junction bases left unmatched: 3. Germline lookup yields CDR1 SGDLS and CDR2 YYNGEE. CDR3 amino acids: CASSMDRATDTQYF. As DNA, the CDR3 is TGTGCCAGCAGCATGGACAGGGCCACAGATACGCAGTATTTT.

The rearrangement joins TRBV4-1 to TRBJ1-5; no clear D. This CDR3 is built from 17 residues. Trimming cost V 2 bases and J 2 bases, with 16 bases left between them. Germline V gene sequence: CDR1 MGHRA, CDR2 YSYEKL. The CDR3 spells CASSQPGRTRGNQPQHF. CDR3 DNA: TGCGCCAGCAGCCAACCCGGACGGACGAGGGGCAATCAGCCCCAGCATTTT.

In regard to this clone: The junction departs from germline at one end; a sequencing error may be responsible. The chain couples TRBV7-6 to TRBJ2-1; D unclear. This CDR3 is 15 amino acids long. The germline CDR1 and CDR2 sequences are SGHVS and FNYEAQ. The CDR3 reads CASSLVSDSHNEQFF. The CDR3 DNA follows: TGTGCCAGCAGCTTAGTCTCAGACTCCCACAATGAGCAGTTCTTC. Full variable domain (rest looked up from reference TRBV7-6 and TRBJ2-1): GAGVSQSPRYKVTKRGQDVALRCDPISGHVSLYWYRQALGQGPEFLTYFNYEAQQDKSGLPNDRFSAERPEGSISTLTIQRTEQRDSAMYRCASSLVSDSHNEQFFGPGTRLTVL.

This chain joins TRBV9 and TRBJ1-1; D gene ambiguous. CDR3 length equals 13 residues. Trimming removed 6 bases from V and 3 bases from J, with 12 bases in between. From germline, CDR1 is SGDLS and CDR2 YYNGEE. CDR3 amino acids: CASTLAEDTEAFF. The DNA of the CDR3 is TGTGCCAGCACCCTGGCCGAGGACACTGAAGCTTTCTTT. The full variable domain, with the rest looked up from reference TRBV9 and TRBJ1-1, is DSGVTQTPKHLITATGQRVTLRCSPRSGDLSVYWYQQSLDQGLQFLIQYYNGEERAKGNILERFSAQQFPDLHSELNLSSLELGDSALYFCASTLAEDTEAFFGQGTRLTVV.

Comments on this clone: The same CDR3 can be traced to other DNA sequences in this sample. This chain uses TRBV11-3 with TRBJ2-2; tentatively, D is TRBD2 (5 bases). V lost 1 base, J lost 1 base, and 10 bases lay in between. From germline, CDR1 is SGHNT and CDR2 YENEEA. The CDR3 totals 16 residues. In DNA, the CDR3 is TGTGCCAGCAGCTTAGGTGACTACCTGAACACCGGGGAGCTGTTTTTT. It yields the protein CASSLGDYLNTGELFF.

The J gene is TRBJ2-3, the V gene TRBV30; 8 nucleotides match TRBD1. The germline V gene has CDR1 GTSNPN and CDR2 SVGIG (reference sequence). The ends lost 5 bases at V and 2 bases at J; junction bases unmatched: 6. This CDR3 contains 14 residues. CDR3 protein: CAWDGQGPTDTQYF. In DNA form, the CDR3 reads TGTGCCTGGGATGGACAGGGCCCCACAGATACGCAGTATTTT.

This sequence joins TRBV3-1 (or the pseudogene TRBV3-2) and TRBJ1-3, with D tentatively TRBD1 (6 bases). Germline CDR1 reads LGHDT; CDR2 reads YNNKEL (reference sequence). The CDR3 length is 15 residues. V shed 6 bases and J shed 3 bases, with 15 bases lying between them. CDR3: CASSRVQGDGNTIYF. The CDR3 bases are TGTGCCAGCAGTCGGGTACAGGGCGATGGAAACACCATATATTTT.

CDR3 DNA: TGTGCCAGCAGTGGGGAACTAGCGGGGGAGACCCAGTACTTC. This encodes CASSGELAGETQYF. The chain couples TRBV2 to TRBJ2-5; 10 positions match TRBD2. V lost 4 bases to trimming and J lost 5 bases; unmatched junction nucleotides: 4. The CDR3 loop spans 14 amino acids. Germline CDR1 and CDR2: SNHLY and FYNNEI.

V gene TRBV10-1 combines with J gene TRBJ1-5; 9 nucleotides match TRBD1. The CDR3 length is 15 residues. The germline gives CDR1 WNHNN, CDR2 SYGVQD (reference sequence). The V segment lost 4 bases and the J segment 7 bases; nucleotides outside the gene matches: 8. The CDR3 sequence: CASSAGTGIEQPQHF. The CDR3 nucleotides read TGCGCCAGCAGTGCCGGGACAGGGATAGAACAGCCCCAGCATTTT.

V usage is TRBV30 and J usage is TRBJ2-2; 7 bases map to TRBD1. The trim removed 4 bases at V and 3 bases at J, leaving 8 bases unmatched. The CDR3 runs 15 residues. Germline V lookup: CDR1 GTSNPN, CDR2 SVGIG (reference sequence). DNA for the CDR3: TGTGCCTGGAAAAGGACAGGTTCGGACACCGGGGAGCTGTTTTTT. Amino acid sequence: CAWKRTGSDTGELFF. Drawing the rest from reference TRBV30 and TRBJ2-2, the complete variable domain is SQTIHQWPATLVQPVGSPLSLECTVEGTSNPNLYWYRQAAGRGLQLLFYSVGIGQISSEVPQNLSASRPQDRQFILSSKKLLLSDSGFYLCAWKRTGSDTGELFFGEGSRLTVL.

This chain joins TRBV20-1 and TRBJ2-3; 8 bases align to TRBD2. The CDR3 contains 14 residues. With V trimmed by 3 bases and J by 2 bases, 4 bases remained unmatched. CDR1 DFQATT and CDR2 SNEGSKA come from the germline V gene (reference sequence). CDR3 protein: CSASASGLTDTQYF. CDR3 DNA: TGCAGTGCTAGTGCTAGCGGGCTCACAGATACGCAGTATTTT.

Here the CDR3 DNA reads TGTGCCAGCGATAGTCTGGATACGCAGTATTTT. Translating it yields CASDSLDTQYF. The genes are TRBV28 and TRBJ2-3; D is unresolved. Trimming shortened V by 8 bases and J by 6 bases, and 9 bases separated the two germline ends. This CDR3 is built from 11 residues. Germline V lookup: CDR1 MDHEN, CDR2 SYDVKM.

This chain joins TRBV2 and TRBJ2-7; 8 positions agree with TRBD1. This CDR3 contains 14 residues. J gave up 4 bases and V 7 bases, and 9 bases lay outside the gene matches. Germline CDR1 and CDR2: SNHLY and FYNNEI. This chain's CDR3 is CASNPRGQVYEQYF. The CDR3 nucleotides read TGTGCCAGCAACCCTCGGGGACAGGTTTACGAGCAGTACTTC. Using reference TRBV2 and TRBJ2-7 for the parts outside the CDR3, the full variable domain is EPEVTQTPSHQVTQMGQEVILRCVPISNHLYFYWYRQILGQKVEFLVSFYNNEISEKSEIFDDQFSVERPDGSNFTLKIRSTKLEDSAMYFCASNPRGQVYEQYFGPGTRLTVT.

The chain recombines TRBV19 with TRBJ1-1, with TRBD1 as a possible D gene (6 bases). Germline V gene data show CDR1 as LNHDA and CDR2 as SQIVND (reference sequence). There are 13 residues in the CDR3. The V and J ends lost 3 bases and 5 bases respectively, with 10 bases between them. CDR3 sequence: CASSIQGRTEAFF. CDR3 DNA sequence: TGTGCCAGTAGTATTCAGGGGCGGACTGAAGCTTTCTTT.

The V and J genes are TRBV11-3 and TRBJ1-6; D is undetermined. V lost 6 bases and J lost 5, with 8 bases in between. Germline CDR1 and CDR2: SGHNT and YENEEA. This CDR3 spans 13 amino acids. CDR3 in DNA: TGTGCCAGCAGTTTGGAGAATAATTCACCCCTCCACTTT. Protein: CASSLENNSPLHF.

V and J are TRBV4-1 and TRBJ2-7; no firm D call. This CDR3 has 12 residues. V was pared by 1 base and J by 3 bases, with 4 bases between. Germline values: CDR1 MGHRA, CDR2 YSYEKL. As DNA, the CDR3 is TGCGCCAGCAGCCAAGGCGGCTACGAGCAGTACTTC. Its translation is CASSQGGYEQYF.

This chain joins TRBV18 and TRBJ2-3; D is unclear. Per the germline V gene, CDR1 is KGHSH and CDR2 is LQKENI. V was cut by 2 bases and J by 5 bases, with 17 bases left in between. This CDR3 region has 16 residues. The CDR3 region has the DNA TGTGCCAGCTCACCAAACTCCCCAAGACTGCAAGATACGCAGTATTTT. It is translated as CASSPNSPRLQDTQYF.

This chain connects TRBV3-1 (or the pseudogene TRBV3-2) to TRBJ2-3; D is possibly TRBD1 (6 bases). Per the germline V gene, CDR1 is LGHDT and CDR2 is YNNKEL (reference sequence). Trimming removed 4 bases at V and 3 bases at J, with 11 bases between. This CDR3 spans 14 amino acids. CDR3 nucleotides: TGTGCCAGCAGCCTCAGGGGTTCGACAGATACGCAGTATTTT. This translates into CASSLRGSTDTQYF.